These 27 T cell receptor beta chains were sequenced from one sample in a study of blood T cell repertoires in COVID-19. TCRdb keeps only in-frame clones here, not all; method: immunoSEQ multiplex PCR. The sample lists 100,000 to 150,000 clones, around 88% occurring once. Sequenced sample: peripheral blood. These receptors all stem from a human donor in a cohort sampled during active COVID-19.

This chain uses TRBV5-4 with TRBJ2-1, with TRBD1 identical over 8 bases. The junction had 2 bases not matched to a gene; V was cut back by 3 bases and J by 0 bases. This CDR3 region has 15 residues. Germline loops: CDR1 SGHNT, CDR2 YYREEE (reference sequence). The DNA of the CDR3 is TGTGCCAGCAGCTCAGACAGGGGCTCCTACAATGAGCAGTTCTTC. Residues: CASSSDRGSYNEQFF.

This clone was counted only a few times. CDR3: CASSLAPPPYEQYF. CDR3 in DNA: TGTGCCAGCAGTCTAGCGCCTCCTCCCTACGAGCAGTACTTC. The chain has TRBV2 and TRBJ2-7; D is perhaps TRBD2 (6 bases). Germline CDR1 and CDR2: SNHLY and FYNNEI. V shed 5 bases and J shed 2 bases, with 13 bases lying between them. The CDR3 spans 14 residues.

V usage is TRBV7-2 and J usage is TRBJ2-7, with TRBD1 matching 7 bases. After removal of 5 bases from V and 5 bases from J, the junction contained 9 bases not matched to a gene. CDR1 is SGHTA and CDR2 is FQGNSA in the germline V gene. The CDR3 runs to 14 residues. The CDR3 here is CASSLTGSLDEQYF. Written as DNA, the CDR3 is TGTGCCAGCAGCCTGACAGGGTCCTTAGACGAGCAGTACTTC.

This chain joins TRBV9 and TRBJ2-3, with a possible D match to TRBD2 (5 bases). In germline, CDR1 is SGDLS, CDR2 YYNGEE. Deletions cut 4 bases from V and 11 bases from J, with 11 bases between. This CDR3 contains 11 residues. CDR3 residues: CASSPLRGQYF. The CDR3, as DNA: TGTGCCAGCAGCCCTCTCCGGGGGCAGTATTTT.

The rearrangement uses TRBV30 and TRBJ1-1, with unresolved D. This CDR3 spans 15 amino acids. Germline V gene lookup returns CDR1 GTSNPN and CDR2 SVGIG (reference sequence). V gave up 3 bases and J gave up 1 base, with 15 bases separating them. The CDR3 is CAWRAEGSPNTEAFF. The CDR3, as DNA: TGTGCCTGGAGGGCCGAAGGGAGCCCGAACACTGAAGCTTTCTTT.

The chain is built from TRBV3-1 (or the pseudogene TRBV3-2) and TRBJ2-2, with 8 bases matching TRBD2. V lost 3 bases, J lost 4 bases, and 4 bases stayed unmatched. Germline V lookup: CDR1 LGHDT, CDR2 YNNKEL (reference sequence). This CDR3 is 15 amino acids long. CDR3 residues: CASSHRLAITGELFF. The CDR3, as DNA: TGTGCCAGCAGCCACAGACTAGCGATCACCGGGGAGCTGTTTTTT.

The chain employs TRBV7-6 and TRBJ2-1; TRBD1 agrees at 11 bases. The length of the CDR3 is 18 residues. CDR1 is SGHVS and CDR2 is FNYEAQ in the germline V gene. V lost 1 base, J lost 4 bases, and 9 bases stayed unmatched. The CDR3 region has the DNA TGTGCCAGCAGCTTAGTAGGACAGGGGGCTAGCGCTTACAATGAGCAGTTCTTC. Its translation is CASSLVGQGASAYNEQFF.

The chain carries TRBV7-2 and TRBJ2-1; D gene ambiguous. The V gene lost 3 bases and the J gene lost 5 bases, with 5 bases spanning the gap. The CDR3 sequence is 12 residues long. Germline CDR1 and CDR2: SGHTA and FQGNSA. In DNA, the CDR3 is TGTGCCAGCAGCTTTCTTGACAATGAGCAGTTCTTC. This sequence encodes CASSFLDNEQFF.

The table lists this clone with a few counts. The chain has TRBV12-2 and TRBJ2-7; TRBD2, the D gene given by the table, was not confirmed from the DNA. TRBV12-2 is shown as a pseudogene. The CDR3 length is 15 residues. The CDR3 DNA follows: TGTGCAAGTCGCTTGCCGGGACTAGCGGGAGACGAGCAGTACTTC. Translation gives CASRLPGLAGDEQYF.

This chain links TRBV18 with TRBJ2-3, with TRBD2 identical over 10 bases. V was pared by 5 bases and J by 0 bases, with 26 bases of the junction left unmatched. The CDR3 runs to 23 residues. CDR1 and CDR2 from the germline V gene are KGHSH and LQKENI. The CDR3 reads CASSKAGGIRDSLTSGSTDTQYF. DNA of the CDR3: TGTGCCAGCTCAAAAGCTGGCGGAATCCGAGACAGTTTGACTAGCGGGAGCACAGATACGCAGTATTTT.

This clone was seen only once. The gene calls are TRBV4-1 and TRBJ2-5; D call uncertain. CDR1 is MGHRA, CDR2 YSYEKL, per germline. This CDR3 has 15 residues. Trimming cost V 0 bases and J 2 bases, with 10 bases left between them. CDR3 sequence: CASSQDIRSQETQYF. The CDR3 DNA reads as TGCGCCAGCAGCCAAGATATCAGGTCGCAAGAGACCCAGTACTTC.

The chain carries TRBV4-1 and TRBJ2-7; 9 nucleotides match TRBD2. J gave up 5 bases and V 4 bases, and 15 bases lay outside the gene matches. This CDR3 contains 17 residues. In germline, CDR1 is MGHRA, CDR2 YSYEKL. For the CDR3, the DNA is TGCGCCAGCAGCCTTCGGGGGCGAGCGGGAGGACCCCACGAGCAGTACTTC. This sequence encodes CASSLRGRAGGPHEQYF.

The J gene is TRBJ2-2, the V gene TRBV6-5; a weak D match, TRBD1 (6 bases). V was pared by 7 bases and J by 5 bases, with 14 bases between. The V gene's germline CDR1 is MNHEY and CDR2 SVGAGI. This CDR3 is 14 amino acids long. CDR3 sequence reads: CASTRQGWTGELFF. In DNA form, the CDR3 reads TGTGCCAGCACCCGGCAGGGGTGGACCGGGGAGCTGTTTTTT.

V and J are TRBV27 and TRBJ1-2, with D possibly TRBD1 on 5 matching bases. V lost 6 bases to trimming and J lost 3 bases, with 14 bases between them. The V gene's germline CDR1 is MNHEY and CDR2 SMNVEV (reference sequence). This CDR3 region has 14 residues. The CDR3 loop is CASRESGLDYGYTF. The CDR3 coding sequence is TGTGCCAGCAGGGAATCAGGGTTAGACTATGGCTACACCTTC.

This chain joins TRBV30 and TRBJ2-2; D possibly corresponds to TRBD1 (5 bases). This CDR3 has 16 residues. Germline assignment: CDR1 GTSNPN and CDR2 SVGIG (reference sequence). Trimming cost V 1 base and J 3 bases, with 15 bases left between them. CDR3 sequence (DNA): TGTGCCTGGAGTGCGGTGGGGCGAGTGGACACCGGGGAGCTGTTTTTT. It codes for CAWSAVGRVDTGELFF.

The chain carries TRBV12-3 or TRBV12-4 and TRBJ1-1, with D unclear. The CDR3 extends over 13 amino acids. V was pared by 1 base and J by 1 base, with 4 bases between. The CDR3 coding sequence is TGTGCCAGCAGTTTAGGTAAGAACACTGAAGCTTTCTTT. This encodes CASSLGKNTEAFF.

The genes are TRBV5-8 and TRBJ1-5, with 8 bases matching TRBD1. Germline trimming cut 4 bases from V and 4 bases from J; bases unmatched to any gene: 19. Germline loops: CDR1 SGHTS, CDR2 YDEGEE. The CDR3 consists of 19 residues. As DNA, the CDR3 is TGTGCCAGCAGCCCGGAGGGGCGGAACGACAGGGGAGGTAATCAGCCCCAGCATTTT. Translated, it gives CASSPEGRNDRGGNQPQHF.

The rearrangement uses TRBV19 and TRBJ1-3, with 11 bases fitting TRBD1. Germline CDR1 and CDR2: LNHDA and SQIVND (reference sequence). This CDR3 comprises 17 residues. J lost 0 bases, V lost 4 bases, and 5 bases had no gene match. This CDR3 reads CASSTGQGAASGNTIYF. The CDR3 nucleotides read TGTGCCAGTAGTACCGGACAGGGGGCCGCCTCTGGAAACACCATATATTTT. Looking up the rest from reference TRBV19 and TRBJ1-3 gives the full variable domain: DGGITQSPKYLFRKEGQNVTLSCEQNLNHDAMYWYRQDPGQGLRLIYYSQIVNDFQKGDIAEGYSVSREKKESFPLTVTSAQKNPTAFYLCASSTGQGAASGNTIYFGEGSWLTVV.

This clone was picked up a small number of times. The V call is TRBV6-5, the J call TRBJ2-1, with D maybe TRBD2 (6 bases). From germline, CDR1 is MNHEY and CDR2 SVGAGI. Trimming took 0 bases from V and 4 from J, leaving 13 bases between them. This CDR3 spans 16 amino acids. The CDR3: CASSYSIQRAYNEQFF. For the CDR3, the DNA is TGTGCCAGCAGTTACTCGATACAGCGGGCTTACAATGAGCAGTTCTTC.

This chain connects TRBV6-5 to TRBJ1-1; weak D call: TRBD1 (5 bases). The CDR3 consists of 13 residues. Germline loops: CDR1 MNHEY, CDR2 SVGAGI. Trimming shortened V by 7 bases and J by 6 bases, and 15 bases separated the two germline ends. The CDR3 DNA follows: TGTGCCAGCAAGGTGGCAGGGTACTCTGAAGCTTTCTTT. Protein: CASKVAGYSEAFF.

This chain connects TRBV4-1 to TRBJ2-2, with TRBD2 identical over 13 bases. The CDR3 contains 17 residues. Germline V CDR1 and CDR2: MGHRA, YSYEKL. The V and J ends lost 1 base and 6 bases, in that order; junction bases with no gene match: 5. Here the CDR3 DNA reads TGCGCCAGCAGCCAAGGGACTAGCGGGAGCGAAGCCGGGGAGCTGTTTTTT. Its protein product is CASSQGTSGSEAGELFF.

The chain carries TRBV19 and TRBJ2-1; D perhaps matches TRBD1 (5 bases). The CDR3 has 14 residues. CDR1 is LNHDA, CDR2 SQIVND, per germline (reference sequence). The V end was cut by 7 bases, the J end by 8 bases, with 18 bases between. The CDR3 bases are TGTGCCAGTAACGATGGCAGGGCGCGCGATGAGCAGTTCTTC. This codes for CASNDGRARDEQFF.

The chain has TRBV30 and TRBJ1-2; D remains unclear. V was shortened by 3 bases and J by 1 base, with 15 bases between the two germline ends. The CDR3 covers 15 residues. Germline lookup yields CDR1 GTSNPN and CDR2 SVGIG (reference sequence). In DNA, the CDR3 is TGTGCCTGGAGAGTATTCGGAGCAATTAACTATGGCTACACCTTC. It encodes CAWRVFGAINYGYTF.

The chain carries TRBV7-8 and TRBJ1-3; no firm D call. Trimming removed 0 bases from V and 0 bases from J, with 9 bases in between. Germline CDR1 SGHVS, CDR2 FQNEAQ. This CDR3 is 16 amino acids long. The CDR3 loop reads CASSLAPSYSGNTIYF. The CDR3 nucleotides are TGTGCCAGCAGCTTAGCGCCGAGCTACTCTGGAAACACCATATATTTT. The complete variable domain, with remaining parts taken from reference TRBV7-8 and TRBJ1-3, reads GAGVSQSPRYKVAKRGQDVALRCDPISGHVSLFWYQQALGQGPEFLTYFQNEAQLDKSGLPSDRFFAERPEGSVSTLKIQRTQQEDSAVYLCASSLAPSYSGNTIYFGEGSWLTVV.

The J gene is TRBJ2-1, the V gene TRBV29-1; weak D call: TRBD2 (5 bases). CDR1 is SQVTM and CDR2 is ANQGSEA in the germline V gene. Trimming took 8 bases from V and 2 from J, leaving 10 bases between them. The CDR3 sequence is 12 residues long. CDR3 in amino acids: CSSTGTYNEQFF. In DNA form, the CDR3 reads TGCAGCTCAACCGGGACCTACAATGAGCAGTTCTTC.

This rearrangement joins TRBV28 to TRBJ2-7, with TRBD1 matching 8 bases. The junction had 6 bases not matched to a gene; V was cut back by 6 bases and J by 5 bases. This CDR3 is built from 13 residues. CDR1 and CDR2 from the germline V gene are MDHEN and SYDVKM. DNA for the CDR3: TGTGCCAGCAGAAGACAGGGGAGCCACGAGCAGTACTTC. Its protein product is CASRRQGSHEQYF. The whole variable domain, remainder taken from reference TRBV28 and TRBJ2-7, is DVKVTQSSRYLVKRTGEKVFLECVQDMDHENMFWYRQDPGLGLRLIYFSYDVKMKEKGDIPEGYSVSREKKERFSLILESASTNQTSMYLCASRRQGSHEQYFGPGTRLTVT.

V and J are TRBV10-3 and TRBJ2-1; D is possibly TRBD1 (6 bases). V gave up 3 bases and J gave up 7 bases, with 13 bases separating them. The CDR3 covers 14 residues. The germline V gene has CDR1 ENHRY and CDR2 SYGVKD. CDR3 DNA: TGTGCCATCAGTGAAGTGGGGGCTGGAAATGAGCAGTTCTTC. This encodes CAISEVGAGNEQFF.